These T cell receptor beta chains were read from a single sample in a study of blood T cell repertoires in COVID-19. The assay was immunoSEQ multiplex PCR, and TCRdb's table has in-frame clones only and misses some. The sample holds under 300,000 clones; more than 65% are singletons and the top ten take roughly 3.2%. What was sequenced was PBMCs or T cells enriched from blood (not recorded which). The receptor set was obtained from a man over 45 who had recovered from COVID-19. CDR3s include the opening cysteine and the closing phenylalanine or tryptophan. D genes are given only for firm matches. Clone sizes are given selectively: once, few, many, or a class where the clone is expanded.

TRBJ2-1,TRBD2,TRBV4-3,15,-,TGCGCCAGCTCCCCTCGGACTAGCGGCCCTAGCGAGCAGTTCTTC,CASSPRTSGPSEQFF
TRBJ1-5,-,TRBV7-2,14,-,TGTGCCAGCAGCTCCTCTCGGTCCAATCAGCCCCAGCATTTT,CASSSSRSNQPQHF
TRBJ2-3,TRBD2,TRBV27,16,-,TGTGCCAGCAAAACGGGACTAGCGAGACTCACAGATACGCAGTATTTT,CASKTGLARLTDTQYF
TRBJ2-1,TRBD2,TRBV29-1,13,-,TGCAGCGTTGGGGGACTAGTGTTTAATGAGCAGTTCTTC,CSVGGLVFNEQFF
TRBJ2-7,-,TRBV28,15,-,TGTGCCAGCAGTTTATTTGGCTTAAGAGGCTACGAGCAGTACTTC,CASSLFGLRGYEQYF
TRBJ1-5,-,TRBV19,18,-,TGTGCCAGTAGTATAGATCACCCCCTACTCCAGGTGGCTCAGCCCCAGCATTTT,CASSIDHPLLQVAQPQHF
TRBJ2-7,-,TRBV5-4,14,-,TGTGCCAGCAGCTCCAAAACAGGGTCCTACGAGCAGTACTTC,CASSSKTGSYEQYF
TRBJ1-2,-,TRBV6-5,12,few,TGTGCCACCTCCGGACAGACTTATGGCTACACCTTC,CATSGQTYGYTF
TRBJ2-7,-,TRBV29-1,11,-,TGCAGCGTTGGGTACAGGTCCGAGCAGTACTTC,CSVGYRSEQYF
TRBJ2-2,-,TRBV5-1,15,-,TGCGCCAGCAGCTTGGCCCCGAGCTCGGCCGGGGAGCTGTTTTTT,CASSLAPSSAGELFF
TRBJ2-1,TRBD2,TRBV2,17,-,TGTGCCAGCAGTGAAGCCCCCCGACTAGCGGGGAACAATGAGCAGTTCTTC,CASSEAPRLAGNNEQFF
TRBJ2-6,TRBD1,TRBV28,18,-,TGTGCCAGCAGTACACAGGGGGCCACATTCTCTGGGGCCAACGTCCTGACTTTC,CASSTQGATFSGANVLTF
TRBJ2-7,TRBD1,TRBV13,14,-,TGTGCCAGCAGCGGAAGGGACAGCTCCTACGAGCAGTACTTC,CASSGRDSSYEQYF
TRBJ2-3,TRBD1,TRBV18,16,once,TGTGCCAGCTCACCACCGGGGACAGGGCTTAGAGATACGCAGTATTTT,CASSPPGTGLRDTQYF
TRBJ2-1,TRBD2,TRBV29-1,11,-,TGCAGCGACAGACTAGCGGATGAGCAGTTCTTC,CSDRLADEQFF
TRBJ1-5,TRBD1,TRBV6-5,14,-,TGTGCCAGCAGGAGGGACAGGGTGAATCAGCCCCAGCATTTT,CASRRDRVNQPQHF
TRBJ2-7,TRBD1,TRBV9,15,-,TGTGCCAGCAGCGTAGTAGGGACAGGGGCGGACGAGCAGTACTTC,CASSVVGTGADEQYF
TRBJ2-1,-,TRBV9,16,once,TGTGCCAGCAGCCCCGCATCGGAGAAGCCTTACAATGAGCAGTTCTTC,CASSPASEKPYNEQFF
TRBJ2-2,TRBD1,TRBV28,14,-,TGTGCCAGCAGTTTGGGGACAGGGTGGGTGGAGCTGTTTTTT,CASSLGTGWVELFF
TRBJ2-1,-,TRBV11-1,14,-,TGTGCCAGCAGCACGTATAGCTCCTACAATGAGCAGTTCTTC,CASSTYSSYNEQFF
TRBJ2-3,-,TRBV28,13,-,TGTGCCAGCAGGGATCTCCGGGACTCCCAGCAGTATTTT,CASRDLRDSQQYF
TRBJ2-7,TRBD2,TRBV27,14,few,TGTGCCAGCAGTTTCGGACTAGCGAGGTACGAGCAGTACTTC,CASSFGLARYEQYF